A single T cell receptor beta chain is shown here with its context. The source of the sample is a study of control samples from healthy donors and cancer patients. The germline V gene encodes CDR1 MNHEY and CDR2 SMNVEV (reference sequence). Trimming shortened V by 2 bases and J by 5 bases, and 21 bases separated the two germline ends. The CDR3 length is 18 residues. Sequencing was performed with immunoSEQ multiplex PCR; in TCRdb, only in-frame clones are kept and a portion is missing. Counted here are about 40,000 clones, about 94% occurring once; the ten biggest clones make up roughly 3.5%. The sequenced sample consisted of blood. This TCR derives from a woman aged 45-65 years in good health. The rearrangement uses TRBV27 and TRBJ2-2, with D tentatively TRBD1 or TRBD2 (5 bases each). The CDR3 spells CASSLKTAAGTGTGELFF. The CDR3 DNA reads as TGTGCCAGCAGTTTAAAAACCGCTGCTGGGACCGGTACCGGGGAGCTGTTTTTT.